These 8 T cell receptor beta chains were all obtained from the same sample, sequenced in a study of blood T cell repertoires in COVID-19. Method: immunoSEQ multiplex PCR; TCRdb's copy keeps in-frame clones and lacks some. The sample lists over 85,000 clones; around 82% were seen once. The sequencing input was peripheral blood. Receptors originate from a woman aged 60 to 75 with acute or convalescent COVID-19.

This rearrangement joins TRBV9 to TRBJ1-2; D ambiguous. The CDR3 contains 13 residues. Trimming left V 0 bases short and J 8 bases short, with 11 bases between. Germline V gene lookup returns CDR1 SGDLS and CDR2 YYNGEE. The CDR3: CASSVGPGGGYTF. CDR3 nucleotides: TGTGCCAGCAGCGTAGGTCCGGGTGGAGGCTACACCTTC.

The V gene is TRBV9, the J gene TRBJ1-1, with TRBD1 matching over 9 bases. This CDR3 is built from 15 residues. Per germline, CDR1 SGDLS and CDR2 YYNGEE. Losses at the gene ends were 4 bases for V and 4 bases for J; bases not matched to a gene: 8. The chain's CDR3 is CASSPTGTGFTEAFF. In nucleotides, the CDR3 is TGTGCCAGCAGCCCAACCGGGACAGGGTTCACTGAAGCTTTCTTT.

This clone has more than one count but fewer than ten. This rearrangement joins TRBV10-1 to TRBJ1-5, with TRBD1 matching over 8 bases. The CDR3 runs 19 residues. The germline V gene encodes CDR1 WNHNN and CDR2 SYGVQD (reference sequence). V trimming: 4 bases; J trimming: 0 bases; junction bases outside the gene matches: 14. Here the CDR3 DNA reads TGCGCCAGCAGTGGGGGGATGGACAGGGTGGCCTATAGCAATCAGCCCCAGCATTTT. Protein sequence: CASSGGMDRVAYSNQPQHF.

This clone was seen more than once but under ten times. This chain connects TRBV12-3 or TRBV12-4 to TRBJ2-1; 8 nucleotides line up with TRBD2. The CDR3 extends over 12 amino acids. The J segment lost 12 bases and the V segment lost 1 base, leaving 2 bases of the junction unmatched. The CDR3, as DNA: TGTGCCAGCAGTTTAGTAGCGGGGACGCAGTTCTTC. This encodes CASSLVAGTQFF.

This clone occurred a few times. The genes are TRBV3-1 (or the pseudogene TRBV3-2) and TRBJ2-5; 7 nucleotides align to TRBD2. From germline, CDR1 is LGHDT and CDR2 YNNKEL (reference sequence). The length of the CDR3 is 13 residues. The V gene end was trimmed by 5 bases and the J gene end by 5 bases; junction bases not matched to a gene: 5. CDR3 in DNA: TGTGCCAGCAGCAAAGGGACTAAGGAGACCCAGTACTTC. Its translation is CASSKGTKETQYF.

This clone has just a few counts. The V and J genes are TRBV7-8 and TRBJ1-1, with TRBD1 as a possible D gene (6 bases). Trimming shortened V by 5 bases and J by 5 bases, and 15 bases separated the two germline ends. CDR3 length: 14 amino acids. Germline CDR1 SGHVS, CDR2 FQNEAQ. The CDR3 here is CASSANYRETEAFF. As DNA, the CDR3 is TGTGCCAGCAGCGCGAACTACAGGGAAACTGAAGCTTTCTTT.

The chain carries TRBV29-1 and TRBJ1-3, with D possibly being TRBD1 (5 bases). This CDR3 contains 13 residues. V gave up 6 bases and J gave up 4 bases, with 13 bases separating them. CDR1 is SQVTM and CDR2 is ANQGSEA in the germline V gene. This chain's CDR3 is CSVAGRYGNTIYF. The CDR3 region has the DNA TGCAGCGTGGCGGGGCGATACGGAAACACCATATATTTT.

The genes are TRBV30 and TRBJ1-1; perhaps TRBD1 as D (5 bases). Trimming removed 3 bases from V and 0 bases from J, with 14 bases in between. In germline, CDR1 is GTSNPN, CDR2 SVGIG (reference sequence). The CDR3 consists of 15 residues. The chain's CDR3 is CAWRGLYEVNTEAFF. In nucleotides, the CDR3 is TGTGCCTGGAGGGGGCTATATGAAGTGAACACTGAAGCTTTCTTT.